This paragraph covers one T cell receptor beta chain sequence. This clonotype was recorded once. What this receptor recognizes is not known. Base qualities were left out, and no much larger clone turns up one base away. Evidence from a single read is weak. Amplification of TCR beta CDR3 regions was carried out from RNA transcripts. The first round of RT-PCR for the TCR CDR3 was performed with the HTBI primer set and the Qiagen OneStep RT-PCR kit. A second multiplex PCR round built the libraries, followed by size selection and purification. Paired-end sequencing of the libraries was performed with 100 bp reads on an Illumina HiSeq2000. The paper's processing steps were these. Raw data were processed with SOAPnuke, discarding reads with adapters, uncalled bases, mean Phred below 15, or no exact constant-primer or identifier match. COPE v1.2.5 was used to merge high-quality paired reads, and clonotypes were defined as unique nucleotide sequences. Clonotypes were aligned to IMGT TRBV, TRBD and TRBJ reference segments using MiTCR v1.1. Only V-J combinations with frequency above 0.0001, covering 99% to 99.2% of repertoires, were analysed. A TCS score was defined as the ratio of F50 (clonal expansion) to E x V (chaos), with BLOSUM62-based TCRdist applied between CDR3 peptides within each V-J. Welch's t-statistics and random forest reduced fewer than 600 V-J features to under 15, which were used in a naive Bayes classifier (R e1071). The public sequencing data were trimmed at Q25 with fastp and processed into clonotypes with MiXCR by TCRdb, which kept only in-frame beta chains. For every CDR3 protein sequence, its rows merge into one entry that carries the most common genes and DNA. The V and J calls and clone size come from TCRdb's table, not from the authors' own analysis. This sample holds hundreds of thousands of distinct CDR3 sequences; 15% to 18% were observed only once. The ten most abundant clones make up around 14% of the sample.

There are 15 amino acids in the CDR3, from cysteine to phenylalanine inclusive. The sequence is cut down to CDR3 DNA, 45 bases in frame from base 1. Trimming takes 4 bases off V and 10 bases off J; junction bases not matched to a gene: 8. The germline V gene sets CDR1 to SNHLY and CDR2 to FYNNEI. Graves' hyperthyroidism was defined as stable when no progression to ophthalmopathy occurred over 18 months of follow-up. Hyperthyroidism patients were newly diagnosed, had a disease duration of under 2 months, and were aged 18 to 65 years. Exclusion was applied to patients with uncontrolled infections, other autoimmune diseases, pregnancy or lactation. Diagnoses relied on clinical symptoms, serum thyroxine and TRAb, thyroid ultrasound and orbital computed tomography. PBMCs were isolated from around 10 ml of fresh peripheral blood by Ficoll-Paque density gradient centrifugation. Total RNA was extracted with Trizol reagent, and quality was checked on an Agilent 2100 Bioanalyzer.

The data are from a study of T cells in Graves' hyperthyroidism and ophthalmopathy (dated by TCRdb to the late 2010s). General notes on the study: Peripheral blood samples were taken at the time of initial diagnosis, prior to any treatment. TCR V-J signatures able to tell the groups apart were searched for in a discovery cohort of more than 90 patients, of whom more than 40 had Graves' ophthalmopathy and more than 55 had stable Graves' hyperthyroidism. Prospective prediction of ophthalmopathy was tested in an independent validation cohort consisting of roughly 19 hyperthyroidism patients and about 17 patients who later progressed to ophthalmopathy. The 95 to 100 discovery patients were randomly divided into training and test sets at a 7:3 ratio. In addition, the study compared T-cell repertoires in thyroid tissue and in blood from roughly 6 Graves' hyperthyroidism patients. After sampling, hyperthyroidism patients received methimazole starting at 30 mg daily, and ophthalmopathy patients received high-dose intravenous methylprednisolone. The paper describes TCR Vbeta CDR3 sequencing of 120 to 150 peripheral blood samples, made up of roughly 45 ophthalmopathy patients, roughly 80 hyperthyroidism patients and approximately 17 progressor patients. What the research found in general, with its limitations: During validation, the model predicted progression to ophthalmopathy a median of roughly 7.1 months ahead of onset, with roughly 65% sensitivity and around 72% specificity. No statistical method was used to set the sample size in advance, and investigators knew the group allocation. Most expanded thyroid clonotypes (frequency above 0.001) were also detected in blood, suggesting blood repertoires may reflect thyroid immune responses. A 13 V-J signature model separated ophthalmopathy from stable hyperthyroidism, with approximately 87% sensitivity and around 84% specificity in cross-validation and 80%/75% in testing.

This receptor was taken from a woman younger than 30 with Graves' hyperthyroidism. Sequencing input: blood. The chain links TRBV2 with TRBJ2-1, with 12 middle bases fitting TRBD2. The DNA is TGTGCCAGCAGTGCCTCTAGCGGGGGGGCCATCGAGCAGTTCTTC. Translated, this gives CASSASSGGAIEQFF.